What follows are 25 T cell receptor beta chains derived from one specimen sequenced in a study of cytomegalovirus exposure and HLA in healthy donors. The PCR had 60 Vbeta and 13 Jbeta primers. Profiled with immunoSEQ multiplex PCR; TCRdb holds only in-frame clones, not every one. The profile shows around 160,000 clones, over 70% of them singletons. The sequenced material came from PBMCs. All receptors derive from a woman in her late teens or twenties in good health and CMV-seronegative.

The genes are TRBV27 and TRBJ2-2; TRBD1 is a possible D gene (6 bases). Trimming removed 5 bases at V and 4 bases at J, with 14 bases between. The CDR3 is made up of 15 amino acids. The germline CDR1 and CDR2 sequences are MNHEY and SMNVEV (reference sequence). CDR3 in amino acids: CASSILGASTGELFF. CDR3 DNA: TGTGCCAGCAGTATCCTGGGGGCGAGCACCGGGGAGCTGTTTTTT.

V is TRBV6-5 and J is TRBJ2-7, with a tentative D call TRBD1 (6 bases). The germline gives CDR1 MNHEY, CDR2 SVGAGI. The CDR3 runs 13 residues. Trimming removed 10 bases from V and 3 bases from J, with 16 bases in between. The CDR3 protein is CATRVDRNYEQYF. For the CDR3, the DNA is TGTGCCACCAGGGTAGACAGGAACTACGAGCAGTACTTC.

This clone was recorded a few times. The V call is TRBV5-1, the J call TRBJ1-1; possible D gene TRBD1, 5 bases. Trimming cost V 0 bases and J 4 bases, with 7 bases left between them. CDR1 and CDR2 from the germline V gene are SGHRS and YFSETQ. The CDR3 loop spans 13 amino acids. The CDR3 spells CASSLGQSTEAFF. The CDR3, as DNA: TGCGCCAGCAGCTTGGGACAGAGCACTGAAGCTTTCTTT.

V usage is TRBV6-6 and J usage is TRBJ1-5; D is perhaps TRBD1 (5 bases). CDR1 and CDR2 from the germline V gene are MNHNY and SVGAGI (reference sequence). Trimming stripped 2 bases from V and 1 base from J, with 6 bases between. CDR3 length equals 14 residues. The CDR3 spells CASSYGGSNQPQHF. For the CDR3, the DNA is TGTGCCAGCAGTTACGGGGGGAGCAATCAGCCCCAGCATTTT.

V usage is TRBV7-2 and J usage is TRBJ2-3; TRBD2 might be the D (5 bases). The germline V gene has CDR1 SGHTA and CDR2 FQGNSA. The CDR3 is made up of 16 amino acids. Trimming stripped 4 bases from V and 8 bases from J, with 22 bases between. This CDR3 reads CASSSEPTEKGGTQYF. CDR3 bases: TGTGCCAGCAGCTCCGAGCCGACTGAAAAAGGAGGTACGCAGTATTTT.

The rearrangement links TRBV11-2 to TRBJ2-3; D gene unclear. In germline, CDR1 is SGHAT, CDR2 FQNNGV. The CDR3 is 15 residues long. The ends were cut back, 5 bases at V and 2 bases at J, with 14 bases in the middle. DNA for the CDR3: TGTGCCAGCAGCGCCCGGGTCCCTCACACAGATACGCAGTATTTT. This sequence encodes CASSARVPHTDTQYF.

This clone was seen a handful of times. V gene TRBV11-3 combines with J gene TRBJ2-7, with a possible D match to TRBD1 (5 bases). There are 15 residues in the CDR3. Between the trimmed V and J ends, which lost 1 base and 0 bases, there was a span of 10 bases. Germline V lookup: CDR1 SGHNT, CDR2 YENEEA. This CDR3 is CASSLASDSSYEQYF. The CDR3 DNA reads as TGTGCCAGCAGCTTAGCTTCAGACAGCTCCTACGAGCAGTACTTC.

V gene TRBV12-1 combines with J gene TRBJ1-2; TRBD1, the table's D call, was not compared with the DNA. TRBV12-1 has pseudogene status. The CDR3 runs 17 residues. CDR3 sequence: CASSLRGQQGAKRGYTF. For the CDR3, the DNA is TGTGCCAGCAGCCTTAGGGGCCAACAGGGGGCTAAGCGTGGCTACACCTTC.

There are a few counts of this clone. The rearrangement joins TRBV2 to TRBJ2-7; perhaps TRBD2 as D (6 bases). CDR3 size: 14 residues. The V gene's germline CDR1 is SNHLY and CDR2 FYNNEI. V was clipped by 2 bases and J by 3 bases, with 11 bases between them. As DNA, the CDR3 is TGTGCCAGCAGTGAATGGGAGGACGTCTACGAGCAGTACTTC. Encoded protein: CASSEWEDVYEQYF. The full variable domain, in which reference TRBV2 and TRBJ2-7 provide the parts outside the CDR3, is EPEVTQTPSHQVTQMGQEVILRCVPISNHLYFYWYRQILGQKVEFLVSFYNNEISEKSEIFDDQFSVERPDGSNFTLKIRSTKLEDSAMYFCASSEWEDVYEQYFGPGTRLTVT.

This chain uses TRBV18 with TRBJ2-7, with 7 nucleotides matching TRBD1. The CDR3 runs 15 residues. Germline V CDR1 and CDR2: KGHSH, LQKENI. J gave up 6 bases and V 1 base, and 9 bases lay outside the gene matches. CDR3 sequence: CASSPRRDSESEQYF. In nucleotides, the CDR3 is TGTGCCAGCTCACCACGCCGGGACAGCGAATCCGAGCAGTACTTC. Looking up the rest from reference TRBV18 and TRBJ2-7 gives the full variable domain: NAGVMQNPRHLVRRRGQEARLRCSPMKGHSHVYWYRQLPEEGLKFMVYLQKENIIDESGMPKERFSAEFPKEGPSILRIQQVVRGDSAAYFCASSPRRDSESEQYFGPGTRLTVT.

The V gene is TRBV5-5, the J gene TRBJ1-2; possible D gene TRBD1, 6 bases. The CDR3 runs to 15 residues. Germline loops: CDR1 SGHKS, CDR2 YYEKEE (reference sequence). The ends were cut back, 4 bases at V and 8 bases at J, with 21 bases in the middle. The CDR3 region is CASSPQDRSWDGYTF. CDR3 DNA: TGTGCCAGCAGCCCTCAAGACAGGAGTTGGGACGGCTACACCTTC. Based on the CDR3 plus reference TRBV5-5 and TRBJ1-2, the full variable domain is DAGVTQSPTHLIKTRGQQVTLRCSPISGHKSVSWYQQVLGQGPQFIFQYYEKEERGRGNFPDRFSARQFPNYSSELNVNALLLGDSALYLCASSPQDRSWDGYTFGSGTRLTVV.

The chain combines TRBV10-3 with TRBJ1-2; 10 nucleotides agree with TRBD1. Germline V gene data show CDR1 as ENHRY and CDR2 as SYGVKD. The CDR3 extends over 12 amino acids. V lost 6 bases, J lost 6 bases, and 1 base stayed unmatched. CDR3 protein: CAIRDRGNGYTF. DNA for the CDR3: TGTGCCATCAGGGACAGGGGGAATGGCTACACCTTC.

The table lists this clone with a count of one. A read error may account for a junction end that differs from germline. The chain has TRBV7-7 and TRBJ2-7, with D unclear. Germline CDR1 reads SSHAT; CDR2 reads FNYEAQ (reference sequence). CDR3 length equals 13 residues. Here the CDR3 DNA reads TGTGCTAGCAGCTTAGCACCGCAGTACGAGCAGTACTTC. It codes for CASSLAPQYEQYF. The entire variable domain, with the rest obtained from reference TRBV7-7 and TRBJ2-7, is as follows: GAGVSQSPRYKVTKRGQDVTLRCDPISSHATLYWYQQALGQGPEFLTYFNYEAQPDKSGLPSDRFSAERPEGSISTLTIQRTEQRDSAMYRCASSLAPQYEQYFGPGTRLTVT.

The chain combines TRBV9 with TRBJ1-4; TRBD1 is a possible D gene (6 bases). CDR3 length: 15 residues. The V and J ends lost 0 bases and 8 bases respectively, with 14 bases between them. The germline CDR1 and CDR2 sequences are SGDLS and YYNGEE. The CDR3 DNA reads TGTGCCAGCAGCGTAGGCTGGGGGCGAGGAGAAAAACTGTTTTTT. This sequence encodes CASSVGWGRGEKLFF.

This clone is a singleton in its sample. The V and J genes are TRBV7-6 and TRBJ1-4; TRBD1 matches 7 bases. The CDR3 loop spans 13 amino acids. CDR1 SGHVS and CDR2 FNYEAQ come from the germline V gene. V was clipped by 5 bases and J by 5 bases; unmatched bases: 2. The CDR3 bases are TGTGCCAGCAGCACGGACAGGAATGAAAAACTGTTTTTT. It is translated as CASSTDRNEKLFF.

The gene calls are TRBV2 and TRBJ1-6; no definite D call. The germline V and J ends were trimmed by 2 bases and 8 bases, with 10 bases remaining between them. Germline CDR1 and CDR2: SNHLY and FYNNEI. The CDR3 runs to 14 residues. The CDR3 DNA is TGTGCCAGCAGTGAATGGGGAGGAGATTCACCCCTCCACTTT. This encodes CASSEWGGDSPLHF. The variable domain in full, with the rest retrieved from reference TRBV2 and TRBJ1-6, is EPEVTQTPSHQVTQMGQEVILRCVPISNHLYFYWYRQILGQKVEFLVSFYNNEISEKSEIFDDQFSVERPDGSNFTLKIRSTKLEDSAMYFCASSEWGGDSPLHFGNGTRLTVT.

The chain carries TRBV19 and TRBJ2-1; D possibly corresponds to TRBD2 (5 bases). This CDR3 region has 16 residues. Germline V gene sequence: CDR1 LNHDA, CDR2 SQIVND (reference sequence). The V end lost 2 bases, the J end lost 1 base, and 12 bases lay between the germline ends. The CDR3 DNA is TGTGCCAGTAGTATAAGGGTCCGGGGTTCCTACAATGAGCAGTTCTTC. Translated: CASSIRVRGSYNEQFF.

V gene TRBV19 combines with J gene TRBJ2-1; 7 nucleotides align to TRBD2. After removal of 11 bases from V and 4 bases from J, the junction contained 14 bases not matched to a gene. The CDR3 runs to 15 residues. In germline, CDR1 is LNHDA, CDR2 SQIVND (reference sequence). The CDR3 DNA reads TGTGCCTCCAAGCGGCCAGCGGGGCCTTACAATGAGCAGTTCTTC. It encodes CASKRPAGPYNEQFF.

This chain links TRBV27 with TRBJ1-2; D gene ambiguous. This CDR3 has 13 amino acids. Trimming removed 2 bases at V and 1 base at J, with 5 bases between. CDR1 is MNHEY and CDR2 is SMNVEV in the germline V gene (reference sequence). The CDR3 is CASSLRDNYGYTF. The CDR3 bases are TGTGCCAGCAGTTTACGGGATAACTATGGCTACACCTTC.

This chain links TRBV27 with TRBJ1-1, with TRBD1 matching over 9 bases. The CDR3 covers 13 residues. The J segment lost 3 bases and the V segment lost 7 bases, leaving 3 bases of the junction unmatched. CDR1 is MNHEY, CDR2 SMNVEV, per germline (reference sequence). Here the CDR3 DNA reads TGTGCCAGCACCACAGGGGGCTACACTGAAGCTTTCTTT. It encodes CASTTGGYTEAFF.

The chain employs TRBV4-1 and TRBJ2-1; weak D call: TRBD1 (6 bases). V was pared by 3 bases and J by 0 bases, with 15 bases between. In germline, CDR1 is MGHRA, CDR2 YSYEKL. The CDR3 is 17 residues long. CDR3 residues: CASSHNGQKSSYNEQFF. DNA for the CDR3: TGCGCCAGCAGCCATAACGGACAGAAGAGCTCCTACAATGAGCAGTTCTTC.

The chain joins TRBV9 to TRBJ2-3; 8 bases agree with TRBD2. This CDR3 spans 15 amino acids. J lost 3 bases, V lost 2 bases, and 5 bases had no gene match. Germline V gives CDR1 SGDLS, CDR2 YYNGEE. The CDR3 protein is CASSVSGAITDTQYF. In nucleotides, the CDR3 is TGTGCCAGCAGCGTTAGCGGGGCTATAACAGATACGCAGTATTTT.

J is TRBJ2-7 and V is TRBV5-1; no firm D call. V was clipped by 0 bases and J by 2 bases, with 12 bases between them. Germline loops: CDR1 SGHRS, CDR2 YFSETQ. This CDR3 comprises 15 residues. The CDR3 reads CASSLDLVSPYEQYF. CDR3 nucleotide sequence: TGCGCCAGCAGCTTGGACTTAGTGTCCCCCTACGAGCAGTACTTC.

This chain uses TRBV28 with TRBJ1-2, with 9 bases that match TRBD1. From germline, CDR1 is MDHEN and CDR2 SYDVKM. The CDR3 has 13 residues. Trimming removed 6 bases from V and 8 bases from J; junction bases left unmatched: 7. In DNA, the CDR3 is TGTGCCAGCAGGGGACAGGGAGTGGGCGGCTACACCTTC. Its translation is CASRGQGVGGYTF.

The chain recombines TRBV9 with TRBJ2-7; no clear D gene. Germline CDR1 reads SGDLS; CDR2 reads YYNGEE. Trimming removed 0 bases at V and 1 base at J, with 11 bases between. The CDR3 is 15 residues long. The CDR3 DNA reads TGTGCCAGCAGCGTAGACTATTCAGTATCCTACGAGCAGTACTTC. Translation gives CASSVDYSVSYEQYF.